The T cell receptor beta chain under discussion was sequenced for a study of shared clonotypes between healthy human individuals. Study at large: There were three CD4 naive, three CD4 memory, two CD8 naive and one CD8 memory plates per donor.

It was at deep level that the assay was run. Sequencing used immunoSEQ multiplex PCR; TCRdb keeps in-frame clones, though not all of them. Among around 200,000 clones listed, approximately 61% were seen once. The CDR3 extends over 14 amino acids. Trimming removed 3 bases from V and 3 bases from J, with 12 bases in between. CDR1 and CDR2 (germline): ENHRY, SYGVKD. Healthy HIV-negative adults without recent acute infections or vaccinations served as donors. Source material: memory CD4+ T cells sorted from blood. Stated subset: CD45RA-negative fraction. The clonotype originates from a man aged 25-45 years in good health. This chain uses TRBV10-3 with TRBJ2-7; no clear D. CDR3 region: CAISEQNSDYEQYF. CDR3 nucleotides: TGTGCCATCAGTGAACAGAATAGTGACTACGAGCAGTACTTC.